Below are 21 T cell receptor beta chains sequenced from a single sample in a study of CD8+ T cells in alopecia areata. Sample treatment: oral pan-JAK inhibitor, 5-10 mg twice daily. Extraction of RNA preceded its reverse transcription into cDNA, which served as the sequencing template. Some clones are missing from TCRdb's copy, which holds only in-frame ones; the method was immunoSEQ multiplex PCR. The sample consists of approximately 210,000 clones, approximately 47% of them appearing once. The sequencing here drew on CD4+ T cells sorted from blood, taken at roughly week 38, from a patient treated with tofacitinib. The source is a human donor with alopecia areata.

The chain is built from TRBV11-2 and TRBJ2-7; no definite D call. This CDR3 comprises 13 residues. Per the germline V gene, CDR1 is SGHAT and CDR2 is FQNNGV. V lost 1 base and J 4 bases, leaving 8 bases between the germline ends. CDR3: CASSLGTGYEQYF. Here the CDR3 DNA reads TGTGCCAGCAGCTTAGGGACCGGGTACGAGCAGTACTTC.

This clone was seen more than once but under ten times. This chain links TRBV4-1 with TRBJ2-7; 7 positions agree with TRBD2. CDR3 size: 15 residues. V shed 1 base, J shed 2 bases, and the junction held 5 bases outside the gene matches. Germline V gene lookup returns CDR1 MGHRA and CDR2 YSYEKL. The CDR3 is CASSQASSGAYEQYF. The CDR3 DNA reads TGCGCCAGCAGCCAAGCATCCAGCGGGGCCTACGAGCAGTACTTC.

The rearrangement uses TRBV7-9 and TRBJ2-7; 10 nucleotides agree with TRBD2. The CDR3 has 14 residues. Per the germline V gene, CDR1 is SEHNR and CDR2 is FQNEAQ (reference sequence). With 5 bases clipped from V and 2 bases from J, the junction kept 3 bases outside the gene matches. The CDR3 coding sequence is TGTGCCAGCAGCCCTAGCGGGAGCCCCTACGAGCAGTACTTC. Protein sequence: CASSPSGSPYEQYF.

The chain is built from TRBV7-2 and TRBJ2-5; 11 bases are shared with TRBD2. The CDR3 runs 15 residues. Trimming took 0 bases from V and 4 from J; bases not matched to a gene: 1. CDR1 is SGHTA and CDR2 is FQGNSA in the germline V gene. The CDR3 DNA follows: TGTGCCAGCAGCTTAGCCGGACTAGCGGGAGAGACCCAGTACTTC. Translated, it gives CASSLAGLAGETQYF.

This chain connects TRBV10-1 to TRBJ2-1; 8 bases agree with TRBD2. This CDR3 spans 16 amino acids. V was clipped by 3 bases and J by 2 bases; unmatched bases: 6. Germline assignment: CDR1 WNHNN and CDR2 SYGVQD (reference sequence). CDR3 loop: CASSDLTSDAYNEQFF. CDR3 in DNA: TGCGCCAGCAGTGACCTGACTAGCGATGCCTACAATGAGCAGTTCTTC.

The V gene is TRBV5-4, the J gene TRBJ1-5; possible D gene TRBD1, 5 bases. With 0 bases removed from V and 14 bases from J, the gap between germline ends came to 18 bases. This CDR3 has 14 residues. Germline loops: CDR1 SGHNT, CDR2 YYREEE (reference sequence). The DNA of the CDR3 is TGTGCCAGCAGCTTGGGACCCACAGGCCCAGAGGAGCATTTT. Translated, it gives CASSLGPTGPEEHF.

This clone was seen just once. This chain links TRBV6-6 with TRBJ2-5, with D unclear. The CDR3 has 14 residues. Germline values: CDR1 MNHNY, CDR2 SVGAGI (reference sequence). The V end lost 0 bases, the J end lost 1 base, and 6 bases lay between the germline ends. CDR3 DNA: TGTGCCAGCAGTTACTCTGGCAGCCAAGAGACCCAGTACTTC. Translating it yields CASSYSGSQETQYF.

J is TRBJ2-7 and V is TRBV7-3, with 8 bases aligning to TRBD2. Germline lookup yields CDR1 SGHTA and CDR2 FQGTGA. Unmatched junction bases numbered 9, after V lost 4 bases and J lost 1 base. The CDR3 contains 16 residues. The CDR3 DNA reads TGTGCCAGCAGCTCCTCCGCCGGGACTAGTTCCTACGAGCAGTACTTC. Amino acid sequence: CASSSSAGTSSYEQYF.

The chain links TRBV28 to TRBJ2-2; no reliable D call. CDR1 is MDHEN and CDR2 is SYDVKM in the germline V gene. This CDR3 has 12 amino acids. Trimming cost V 11 bases and J 6 bases, with 13 bases left between them. In nucleotides, the CDR3 is TGTGCCGGCGGACCCCCAGCCGGGGAGCTGTTTTTT. Translated, it gives CAGGPPAGELFF.

The chain couples TRBV28 to TRBJ2-5; perhaps D is TRBD1 or TRBD2 (5 bases each). V lost 4 bases and J lost 6, with 9 bases in between. This CDR3 is built from 12 residues. The V gene's germline CDR1 is MDHEN and CDR2 SYDVKM. The CDR3 coding sequence is TGTGCCAGCAGTTCAACGGGACAGACCCAGTACTTC. Its translation: CASSSTGQTQYF. Combining the CDR3 with reference TRBV28 and TRBJ2-5 gives the whole variable domain DVKVTQSSRYLVKRTGEKVFLECVQDMDHENMFWYRQDPGLGLRLIYFSYDVKMKEKGDIPEGYSVSREKKERFSLILESASTNQTSMYLCASSSTGQTQYFGPGTRLLVL.

V and J are TRBV23-1 and TRBJ2-7, with TRBD2 matching over 12 bases. TRBV23-1 is an ORF, with its function uncertain. CDR3 length equals 19 residues. With V trimmed by 0 bases and J by 0 bases, 9 bases remained unmatched. CDR3 nucleotides: TGCGCCAGCAGTCAATCGCCACCTAGCGGGAGGGACAGCTCCTACGAGCAGTACTTC. Its protein is CASSQSPPSGRDSSYEQYF.

This chain uses TRBV10-3 with TRBJ1-2; D perhaps matches TRBD1 (5 bases). Germline V gene lookup returns CDR1 ENHRY and CDR2 SYGVKD. V dropped 11 bases and J dropped 4 bases, with 23 bases sitting between them. This CDR3 spans 15 amino acids. CDR3 sequence (DNA): TGTGCCGCCTCGGAGTCCGGGGGGAGTAGCTATGGCTACACCTTC. Its protein is CAASESGGSSYGYTF.

V usage is TRBV30 and J usage is TRBJ1-2, with 7 bases matching TRBD1. V was clipped by 2 bases and J by 4 bases; unmatched bases: 4. This CDR3 is built from 13 residues. Germline CDR1 is GTSNPN and CDR2 is SVGIG (reference sequence). CDR3 nucleotides: TGTGCCTGGAGTCCAGGGGGAAGCTATGGCTACACCTTC. Translating it yields CAWSPGGSYGYTF.

This chain uses TRBV7-2 with TRBJ2-6, with D uncertain. CDR1 and CDR2 (germline): SGHTA, FQGNSA. Trimming cost V 3 bases and J 0 bases, with 3 bases left between them. The CDR3 length is 14 residues. The CDR3 loop reads CASSFTSGANVLTF. As DNA, the CDR3 is TGTGCCAGCAGCTTTACCTCTGGGGCCAACGTCCTGACTTTC.

This chain connects TRBV9 to TRBJ2-1; a possible D gene is TRBD1 (5 bases). Trimming removed 1 base at V and 5 bases at J, with 16 bases between. Germline CDR1 reads SGDLS; CDR2 reads YYNGEE. This CDR3 contains 16 residues. CDR3 in DNA: TGTGCCAGCAGCGTAAGGGCAGGGAAGGCCCACAATGAGCAGTTCTTC. Its translation is CASSVRAGKAHNEQFF.

This rearrangement joins TRBV18 to TRBJ2-7; D possibly corresponds to TRBD2 (5 bases). The CDR3 is 13 amino acids. Per the germline V gene, CDR1 is KGHSH and CDR2 is LQKENI. Trimming stripped 5 bases from V and 5 bases from J, with 13 bases between. The CDR3: CASSMAMRDEQYF. CDR3 bases: TGTGCCAGCTCAATGGCCATGAGGGACGAGCAGTACTTC.

In its sample, this clone was seen once. The CDR3 DNA sequence: TGTGCCAGCAGCCCTAAAAATACGCAGTATTTT. This sequence encodes CASSPKNTQYF. The rearrangement joins TRBV2 to TRBJ2-3; D gene unclear. Germline V CDR1 and CDR2: SNHLY, FYNNEI. V lost 6 bases and J lost 7, with 8 bases in between. The CDR3 length is 11 residues.

The chain uses TRBV30 and TRBJ2-2; D ambiguous. V shed 2 bases and J shed 5 bases, with 15 bases lying between them. Germline values: CDR1 GTSNPN, CDR2 SVGIG (reference sequence). CDR3 size: 15 residues. The CDR3 region is CAWSIVAALTGELFF. The CDR3 DNA reads TGTGCCTGGAGTATTGTGGCAGCTCTAACCGGGGAGCTGTTTTTT.

This clone was seen a few times. J is TRBJ2-7 and V is TRBV5-1, with 10 bases lining up with TRBD2. The CDR3 is 15 residues long. V shed 4 bases and J 2 bases; nucleotides not matched to a gene: 6. Germline V gives CDR1 SGHRS, CDR2 YFSETQ. Written as DNA, the CDR3 is TGCGCCAGCAGCACGCGACTAGCGGGCCCCTACGAGCAGTACTTC. Protein product: CASSTRLAGPYEQYF.

The rearrangement links TRBV20-1 to TRBJ1-4, with D maybe TRBD1 (5 bases). Germline V lookup: CDR1 DFQATT, CDR2 SNEGSKA (reference sequence). The CDR3 totals 11 residues. V was trimmed by 3 bases and J by 6 bases, leaving 5 bases between them. The CDR3 DNA is TGCAGTGCTAGGACAGATGAAAAACTGTTTTTT. This gives the protein CSARTDEKLFF.

This clone was counted a few times. The chain employs TRBV10-3 and TRBJ2-5; D gene ambiguous. Trimming cost V 4 bases and J 5 bases, with 11 bases left between them. CDR1 is ENHRY and CDR2 is SYGVKD in the germline V gene. CDR3 length: 13 residues. The CDR3 DNA is TGTGCCATCAGTGGAGGCCTTGGGGAGACCCAGTACTTC. It encodes CAISGGLGETQYF.